The 13 T cell receptor beta chains listed next were all sequenced from one sample in a study of CD8 T cells in Susac syndrome. Random hexamers were used to reverse transcribe an amount of about 0.5 to 1 ug RNA. In TCRdb, the immunoSEQ multiplex PCR reads were re-called with MiXCR into one record per CDR3 protein. The sample includes under 200,000 distinct CDR3 sequences, 85% to 95% of them seen just once. The specimen was CD4+ T cells from PBMCs. These receptor sequences come from a human donor in good health.

A single count supports this clonotype. V and J are TRBV3-1 and TRBJ1-1, with D possibly TRBD1 on 6 matching bases. The CDR3 is made up of 13 amino acids. Per germline, CDR1 LGHDT and CDR2 YNNKEL (reference sequence). Trimming took 6 bases from V and 8 from J, leaving 16 bases between them. The CDR3 reads CASRLTTGREAFF. For the CDR3, the DNA is TGTGCCAGCAGACTTACGACAGGCCGGGAAGCTTTCTTT.

The CDR3 DNA is TGTGCCAGCGGGCCGACAGGGAACACCGGGGAGCTGTTTTTT. It yields the protein CASGPTGNTGELFF. V and J are TRBV4-2 and TRBJ2-2, with a possible D match to TRBD1 (6 bases). The ends were cut back, 8 bases at V and 1 base at J, with 11 bases in the middle. The CDR3 contains 14 residues. Germline CDR1 is LGHNA and CDR2 is YNFKEQ.

V and J are TRBV12-3 or TRBV12-4 and TRBJ2-6, with D unresolved. The germline V and J ends were trimmed by 8 bases and 0 bases, with 5 bases remaining between them. The CDR3 contains 13 residues. The CDR3 DNA reads TGTGCCAGCTTTCCCTCTGGGGCCAACGTCCTGACTTTC. Residues: CASFPSGANVLTF.

This rearrangement joins TRBV5-4 to TRBJ1-5, with 7 bases aligning to TRBD1. The CDR3 is 15 amino acids. The V and J ends lost 5 bases and 2 bases, in that order; junction bases with no gene match: 7. The germline gives CDR1 SGHNT, CDR2 YYREEE (reference sequence). CDR3 nucleotide sequence: TGTGCCAGCAGAAGACAGGGAGGGGGCAATCAGCCCCAGCATTTT. Translating gives CASRRQGGGNQPQHF.

The rearrangement joins TRBV7-3 to TRBJ2-5; D possibly corresponds to TRBD1 (5 bases). V lost 5 bases and J 5 bases, leaving 18 bases between the germline ends. Germline loops: CDR1 SGHTA, CDR2 FQGTGA. This CDR3 spans 15 amino acids. The CDR3 reads CASSADTVQAETQYF. In DNA form, the CDR3 reads TGTGCCAGCAGCGCTGACACGGTACAGGCGGAGACCCAGTACTTC.

V usage is TRBV11-2 and J usage is TRBJ2-2, with 12 bases identical to TRBD1. The germline gives CDR1 SGHAT, CDR2 FQNNGV. This CDR3 has 16 residues. Trimming removed 5 bases from V and 4 bases from J; junction bases left unmatched: 5. CDR3: CASSPGQGASTGELFF. The CDR3 bases are TGTGCCAGCAGCCCGGGACAGGGGGCTAGCACCGGGGAGCTGTTTTTT.

This chain uses TRBV9 with TRBJ2-4, with no clear D. Deletions cut 0 bases from V and 0 bases from J, with 4 bases between. This CDR3 is built from 14 residues. CDR1 SGDLS and CDR2 YYNGEE come from the germline V gene. The CDR3 nucleotides are TGTGCCAGCAGCGTAGGGGGAGCCAAAAACATTCAGTACTTC. The encoded protein is CASSVGGAKNIQYF.

The chain uses TRBV5-1 and TRBJ2-1, with 9 bases aligning to TRBD1. The CDR3 is made up of 15 amino acids. The V segment lost 1 base and the J segment 3 bases; nucleotides outside the gene matches: 2. Germline V gives CDR1 SGHRS, CDR2 YFSETQ. The DNA of the CDR3 is TGCGCCAGCAGCTTGACAGGGGGCGACTACAATGAGCAGTTCTTC. Translating it yields CASSLTGGDYNEQFF.

The chain combines TRBV20-1 with TRBJ2-1, with D unclear. CDR3 size: 14 residues. The V end was cut by 5 bases, the J end by 3 bases, with 14 bases between. Germline V gene data show CDR1 as DFQATT and CDR2 as SNEGSKA (reference sequence). The DNA of the CDR3 is TGCAGTGCTGCCTCCGCGGCCCGCTACAATGAGCAGTTCTTC. It codes for CSAASAARYNEQFF.

The V call is TRBV15, the J call TRBJ1-2, with 7 bases identical to TRBD1. The trim removed 0 bases at V and 9 bases at J, leaving 7 bases unmatched. The germline gives CDR1 LNHNV, CDR2 YYDKDF (reference sequence). CDR3 length: 14 amino acids. The CDR3 DNA follows: TGTGCCACCAGCAGAGATGTTCAGGGGGAACGCTACACCTTC. This sequence encodes CATSRDVQGERYTF.

V and J are TRBV6-5 and TRBJ2-3, with D unresolved. The CDR3 loop spans 15 amino acids. V lost 2 bases to trimming and J lost 2 bases, with 11 bases between them. Germline assignment: CDR1 MNHEY and CDR2 SVGAGI. For the CDR3, the DNA is TGTGCCAGCAGTTACCAGCCAGCTACCACAGATACGCAGTATTTT. The encoded protein is CASSYQPATTDTQYF.

The CDR3 region has the DNA TGCAGCGTTGTACCACAGGGCGGCCAGCCCCAGCATTTT. This sequence encodes CSVVPQGGQPQHF. This chain joins TRBV29-1 and TRBJ1-5; D is possibly TRBD1 (6 bases). There are 13 residues in the CDR3. From germline, CDR1 is SQVTM and CDR2 ANQGSEA. Trimming removed 4 bases from V and 7 bases from J, with 14 bases in between.

The chain employs TRBV6-2 or TRBV6-3 and TRBJ2-5; D not certain. This CDR3 has 11 amino acids. In germline, CDR1 is MNHEY, CDR2 SVGEGT. Trimming left V 5 bases short and J 5 bases short, with 6 bases between. CDR3 nucleotides: TGTGCCAGCAGTAGCCTCGAGACCCAGTACTTC. It is translated as CASSSLETQYF.